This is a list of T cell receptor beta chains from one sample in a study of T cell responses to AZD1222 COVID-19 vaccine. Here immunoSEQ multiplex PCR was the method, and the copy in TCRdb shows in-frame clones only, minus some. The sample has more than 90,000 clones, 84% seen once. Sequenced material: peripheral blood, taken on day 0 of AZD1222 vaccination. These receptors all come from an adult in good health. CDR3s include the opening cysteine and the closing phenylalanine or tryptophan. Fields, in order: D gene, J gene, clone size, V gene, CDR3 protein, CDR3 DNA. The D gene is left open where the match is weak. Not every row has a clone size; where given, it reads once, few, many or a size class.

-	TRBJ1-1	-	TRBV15	CATSSQNTEAFF	TGTGCCACCAGCAGCCAGAACACTGAAGCTTTCTTT
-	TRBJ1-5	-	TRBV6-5	CASSYSGQGGQPQHF	TGTGCCAGCAGTTACTCCGGGCAGGGCGGTCAGCCCCAGCATTTT
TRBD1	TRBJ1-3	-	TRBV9	CASSVAPRTGLNTIYF	TGTGCCAGCAGCGTGGCCCCAAGGACAGGGCTAAACACCATATATTTT
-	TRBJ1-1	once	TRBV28	CASSLNHWQGKAFF	TGTGCCAGCAGTTTAAATCACTGGCAGGGGAAAGCTTTCTTT
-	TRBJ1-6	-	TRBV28	CASSQTLGTVNSPLHF	TGTGCCAGCAGTCAAACCCTCGGGACTGTTAATTCACCCCTCCACTTT
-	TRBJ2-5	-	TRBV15	CATMRSGAETQYF	TGTGCCACCATGCGCTCGGGGGCCGAGACCCAGTACTTC
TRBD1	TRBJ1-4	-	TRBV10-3	CAISDGDRGEKLFF	TGTGCCATCAGTGATGGGGACAGGGGTGAAAAACTGTTTTTT
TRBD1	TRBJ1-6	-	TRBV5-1	CASSLRPIGGTDNSPLHF	TGCGCCAGCAGCTTGCGCCCTATTGGGGGGACAGATAATTCACCCCTCCACTTT
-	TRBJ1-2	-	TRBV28	CASSLAGVNYGYTF	TGTGCCAGCAGTTTAGCAGGGGTCAACTATGGCTACACCTTC
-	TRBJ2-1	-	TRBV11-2	CASSSVGTSINEQFF	TGTGCCAGCAGCTCCGTCGGGACTTCAATTAATGAGCAGTTCTTC
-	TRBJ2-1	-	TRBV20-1	CSAGLYNEQFF	TGCAGTGCTGGACTGTACAATGAGCAGTTCTTC
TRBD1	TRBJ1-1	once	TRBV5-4	CASSLARTGNTEAFF	TGTGCCAGCAGCTTGGCCAGGACAGGCAACACTGAAGCTTTCTTT
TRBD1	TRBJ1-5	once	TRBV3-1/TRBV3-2	CASSRTGDQPQHF	TGTGCCAGCAGCCGGACAGGGGATCAGCCCCAGCATTTT
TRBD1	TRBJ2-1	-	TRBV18	CASSPPKRGQGERNEQFF	TGTGCCAGCTCACCCCCCAAGAGAGGACAGGGGGAAAGGAATGAGCAGTTCTTC
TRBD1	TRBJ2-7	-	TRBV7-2	CASSARLGQSYEQYF	TGTGCCAGCAGTGCTCGACTGGGACAGTCCTACGAGCAGTACTTC
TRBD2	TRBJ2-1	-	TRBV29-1	CSVEDPRTRSNEQFF	TGCAGCGTTGAAGATCCGAGGACTAGGTCCAATGAGCAGTTCTTC
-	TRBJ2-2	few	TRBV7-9	CASSPRGGSTGELFF	TGTGCCAGCAGCCCTAGAGGGGGGAGCACCGGGGAGCTGTTTTTT
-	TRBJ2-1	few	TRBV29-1	CSVGPLEVDEQFF	TGCAGCGTAGGACCCTTAGAGGTCGATGAGCAGTTCTTC
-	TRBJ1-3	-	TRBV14	CASSQTISGNTIYF	TGTGCCAGCAGCCAGACGATATCTGGAAACACCATATATTTT
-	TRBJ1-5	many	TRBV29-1	CSVGESGRQPQHF	TGCAGCGTTGGAGAGTCAGGGCGCCAGCCCCAGCATTTT
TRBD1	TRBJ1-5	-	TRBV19	CASSIREDRGYNQPQHF	TGTGCCAGTAGTATAAGGGAGGACAGGGGATACAATCAGCCCCAGCATTTT
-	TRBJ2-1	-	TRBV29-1	CSVRLLLLNEQFF	TGCAGCGTTCGGCTTCTTTTACTGAATGAGCAGTTCTTC
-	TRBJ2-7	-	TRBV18	CASSGRGLGTGEQYF	TGTGCCAGCTCAGGCAGGGGACTGGGGACGGGAGAGCAGTACTTC
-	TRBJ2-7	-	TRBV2	CASSDMDLVPYEQYF	TGTGCCAGCAGTGATATGGATCTCGTGCCCTACGAGCAGTACTTC
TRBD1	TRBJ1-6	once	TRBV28	CASRQGTNSPLHF	TGTGCCAGCCGACAGGGGACGAATTCACCCCTCCACTTT
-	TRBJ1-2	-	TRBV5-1	CASSRLQGPPTGDGYTF	TGCGCCAGCAGCCGCTTACAGGGACCCCCGACGGGGGATGGCTACACCTTC
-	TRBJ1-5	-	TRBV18	CASSPGFDQPQHF	TGTGCCAGCTCACCAGGGTTTGATCAGCCCCAGCATTTT
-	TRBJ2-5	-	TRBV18	CASSNQGNQETQYF	TGTGCCAGCTCAAACCAGGGGAACCAAGAGACCCAGTACTTC
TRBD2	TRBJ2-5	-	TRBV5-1	CASSLQTSGDRKTQYF	TGCGCCAGCAGTCTCCAGACTAGCGGGGACCGTAAGACCCAGTACTTC
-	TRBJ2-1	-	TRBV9	CASSAGPTMNEQFF	TGTGCCAGCAGCGCTGGACCTACCATGAATGAGCAGTTCTTC
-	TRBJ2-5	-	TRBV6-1	CASRDNQETQYF	TGTGCCAGCAGGGACAACCAAGAGACCCAGTACTTC
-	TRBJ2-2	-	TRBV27	CASSPATGELFF	TGTGCCAGCAGTCCAGCCACCGGGGAGCTGTTTTTT
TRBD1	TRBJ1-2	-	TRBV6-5	CASSWGTGGYGYTF	TGTGCCAGCAGTTGGGGGACAGGGGGCTATGGCTACACCTTC
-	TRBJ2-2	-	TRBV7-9	CASRPGGTANTGELFF	TGTGCCAGCCGACCAGGCGGGACAGCGAACACCGGGGAGCTGTTTTTT
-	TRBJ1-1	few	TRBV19	CASSYLRDTEAFF	TGTGCCAGTAGTTATCTCAGAGACACTGAAGCTTTCTTT
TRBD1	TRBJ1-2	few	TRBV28	CASSPGQGWGYTF	TGTGCCAGCAGTCCCGGACAGGGATGGGGCTACACCTTC
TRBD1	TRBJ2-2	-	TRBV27	CASRKDRVNTGELFF	TGTGCCAGCAGAAAGGACAGGGTGAACACCGGGGAGCTGTTTTTT
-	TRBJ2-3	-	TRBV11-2	CASNPRTRLAWGATDTQYF	TGTGCCAGCAATCCACGGACCCGTCTAGCGTGGGGGGCCACAGATACGCAGTATTTT
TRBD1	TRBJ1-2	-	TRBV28	CASSFAGTGAYGYTF	TGTGCCAGCAGTTTCGCCGGGACAGGGGCCTATGGCTACACCTTC
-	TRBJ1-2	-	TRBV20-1	CSVGGGYGYTF	TGCAGTGTGGGAGGGGGCTATGGCTACACCTTC
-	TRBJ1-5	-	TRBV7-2	CASSLGRSGQSNQPQHF	TGTGCCAGCAGCTTAGGAAGGAGCGGGCAGAGCAATCAGCCCCAGCATTTT
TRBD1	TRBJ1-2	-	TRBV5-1	CASSTAGTGNNYGYTF	TGCGCCAGCAGCACGGCCGGGACAGGGAATAACTATGGCTACACCTTC
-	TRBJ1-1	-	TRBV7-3	CASSLTFQGDTEAFF	TGTGCCAGCAGCTTAACGTTCCAGGGCGACACTGAAGCTTTCTTT
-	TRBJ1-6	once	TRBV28	CASSFTRISPLHF	TGTGCCAGCAGTTTCACGAGGATATCACCCCTCCACTTT
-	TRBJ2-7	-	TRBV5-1	CASSFASPPGPQGGQYF	TGCGCCAGCAGCTTTGCTTCCCCCCCCGGGCCCCAGGGGGGGCAGTACTTC
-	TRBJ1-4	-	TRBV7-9	CASSSPGAWKEKLFF	TGTGCCAGCAGCTCGCCCGGGGCTTGGAAGGAAAAACTGTTTTTT
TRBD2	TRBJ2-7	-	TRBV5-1	CASSFGTSGRAVKQYF	TGCGCCAGCAGCTTCGGGACTAGCGGGAGGGCCGTCAAGCAGTACTTC
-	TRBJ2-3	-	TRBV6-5	CASSRGGPGTDTQYF	TGTGCCAGCAGCAGGGGGGGACCGGGCACAGATACGCAGTATTTT